The TCR beta chain under discussion was sequenced for a study of OX40 agonist ivuxolimab in advanced cancers. Overall study context: Subjects had a mean age of about 60 years, with a range of 23 to 79; about 83% were male. Points from the study as a whole: Expanded peripheral T-cell antigen specificity went undetermined.

Clones were sequenced by immunoSEQ multiplex PCR, and TCRdb holds only the in-frame ones, with some missing. This repertoire shows tens of thousands of clones, 80% to 85% found once; its top ten account for around a quarter. With respect to this clone: Its antigen is undetermined. The sample has other DNA sequences that encode this CDR3 too.

Specimen: CD4+ or CD8+ T cells sorted from blood, collected in a trial of the OX40 agonist ivuxolimab. This sequence originates from an adult with an advanced solid tumor such as melanoma, head and neck, liver or kidney cancer.

CDR3 in DNA: TGTGCCAGCAGTTTTTTAAGCTCCTACGAGCAGTACTTC. It codes for CASSFLSSYEQYF. The V call is TRBV27, the J call TRBJ2-7; D is ambiguous. The CDR3 is 13 amino acids. The V end was cut by 3 bases, the J end by 0 bases, with 6 bases between. The germline gives CDR1 MNHEY, CDR2 SMNVEV (reference sequence).